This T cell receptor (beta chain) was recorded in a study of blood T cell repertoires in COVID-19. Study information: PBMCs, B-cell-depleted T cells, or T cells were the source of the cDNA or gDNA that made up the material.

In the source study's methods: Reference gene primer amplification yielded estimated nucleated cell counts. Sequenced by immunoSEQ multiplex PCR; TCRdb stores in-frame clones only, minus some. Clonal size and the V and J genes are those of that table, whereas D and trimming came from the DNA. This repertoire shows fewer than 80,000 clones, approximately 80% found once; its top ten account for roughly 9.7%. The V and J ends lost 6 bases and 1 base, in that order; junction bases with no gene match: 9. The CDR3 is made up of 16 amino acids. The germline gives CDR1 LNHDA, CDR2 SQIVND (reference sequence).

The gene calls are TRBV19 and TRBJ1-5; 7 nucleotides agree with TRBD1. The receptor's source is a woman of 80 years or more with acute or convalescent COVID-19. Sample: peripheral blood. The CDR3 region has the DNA TGTGCCAGTAGGGTAGGGGGACAGAGGAGCAATCAGCCCCAGCATTTT. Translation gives CASRVGGQRSNQPQHF.